This is a list of T cell receptor beta chains from one sample in a study of T-cell reconstitution after alpha-beta-depleted transplantation in children. TCRdb used MiXCR to reprocess the PCR reads, holding one entry per CDR3 protein. In the table there are 170,000 or so distinct CDR3 sequences, about 6.3% of which are singletons. The source was PBMCs from the stem cell graft donor, collected from the stem cell graft. The receptors come from a human donor who donated a stem cell graft to a child with Wiskott-Aldrich syndrome. The CDR3 runs from the conserved cysteine through the conserved F or W. The D gene is left open where the match is weak.

>TRBD1|TRBJ1-2|TRBV25-1
CASSEWGTGDYGYTF
>.|TRBJ1-2|TRBV7-2
CASSARPRGHTF
>.|TRBJ2-2|TRBV27
CASSLSIAGELFF
>TRBD1|TRBJ1-2|TRBV7-9
CASSDRDRENAYGYTF
>TRBD1|TRBJ1-4|TRBV20-1
CSAGARGTGDEKLFF
>.|TRBJ2-7|TRBV24-1
CATSEQGVGYEQYF
>TRBD1|TRBJ2-1|TRBV5-6
CASSRKGQGGNEQFF
>.|TRBJ2-7|TRBV5-1
CASSAENYEQYF
>.|TRBJ2-7|TRBV6-5
CASSYSTGIFYEQYF
>.|TRBJ1-5|TRBV19
CASSIRRGNQPQHF
>.|TRBJ2-2|TRBV21-1
CASSKLGGQAVTGELFF
>.|TRBJ2-5|TRBV20-1
CSAESRTGHGETQYF
>.|TRBJ2-7|TRBV20-1
CSARDRGGYEQYF
>.|TRBJ2-1|TRBV10-3
CAISPGGARNEQFF
>TRBD2|TRBJ2-1|TRBV28
CASSLAGDSYNEQFF
>.|TRBJ1-1|TRBV5-8
CASRRTALNTEAFF
>TRBD1|TRBJ1-2|TRBV12-3/TRBV12-4
CASSSRGLGYGYTF
>TRBD1|TRBJ1-4|TRBV20-1
CSAGRDRNEKLFF
>.|TRBJ2-6|TRBV20-1
CSAVRSGANVLTF
>.|TRBJ1-5|TRBV6-5
CASKGGNQPQHF
>.|TRBJ1-1|TRBV5-1
CASSEQENTEAFF
>TRBD1|TRBJ1-4|TRBV7-2
CASSLARGLGNEKLFF
>.|TRBJ1-5|TRBV29-1
CSVSKDVGSQPQHF
>TRBD1|TRBJ2-7|TRBV18
CASSSGTGALYEQYF
>TRBD1|TRBJ1-1|TRBV5-1
CASHRDRTNTEAFF
>.|TRBJ2-2|TRBV6-2/TRBV6-3
CASSYSMGGELFF
>.|TRBJ1-1|TRBV20-1
CSARGNRENTEAFF
>TRBD1|TRBJ2-1|TRBV5-1
CASSLRTGAFNEQFF
>TRBD1|TRBJ1-6|TRBV12-3/TRBV12-4
CASSQQGVSPLHF
>.|TRBJ1-1|TRBV4-1
CASSQVSSGGTEAFF
>.|TRBJ2-2|TRBV27
CASSLFRGTGELFF
>.|TRBJ2-5|TRBV5-6
CASSRIVGTKETQYF
>TRBD1|TRBJ1-2|TRBV7-8
CASSSTRDRDYGYTF
>.|TRBJ2-2|TRBV7-2
CASTLKTGYTGELFF
>.|TRBJ2-7|TRBV28
CASSAGSFDSYEQYF
>TRBD2|TRBJ2-1|TRBV5-1
CASSLEAGPSYNEQFF
>TRBD2|TRBJ2-1|TRBV12-3/TRBV12-4
CASRGGSDYNEQFF
>TRBD1|TRBJ2-1|TRBV4-3
CASSRGGTGAYNEQFF
>TRBD2|TRBJ2-5|TRBV20-1
CSAWVVGSGRGETQYF
>.|TRBJ1-2|TRBV2
CASSESTDNYGYTF
>.|TRBJ1-5|TRBV12-3/TRBV12-4
CASSFFGLDQPQHF
>.|TRBJ2-2|TRBV20-1
CSARARGNTGELFF
>TRBD2|TRBJ2-3|TRBV13
CASSPSTSGRASQYF
>TRBD1|TRBJ2-7|TRBV5-1
CASRERTGGEQYF
>.|TRBJ2-5|TRBV29-1
CSVVSSRHRQETQYF
>.|TRBJ2-7|TRBV7-9
CASSRQSGEGLEQYF
>.|TRBJ1-2|TRBV7-9
CASRRATGYGYTF
>.|TRBJ1-1|TRBV5-1
CASSEGTSNTEAFF
>TRBD1|TRBJ1-1|TRBV5-1
CASSPGTDSGLGAEAFF
>.|TRBJ1-5|TRBV27
CASSAGNVNQPQHF
>.|TRBJ2-7|TRBV20-1
CSARGGGPYEQYF
>.|TRBJ1-5|TRBV18
CASSIMARGSGNQPQHF